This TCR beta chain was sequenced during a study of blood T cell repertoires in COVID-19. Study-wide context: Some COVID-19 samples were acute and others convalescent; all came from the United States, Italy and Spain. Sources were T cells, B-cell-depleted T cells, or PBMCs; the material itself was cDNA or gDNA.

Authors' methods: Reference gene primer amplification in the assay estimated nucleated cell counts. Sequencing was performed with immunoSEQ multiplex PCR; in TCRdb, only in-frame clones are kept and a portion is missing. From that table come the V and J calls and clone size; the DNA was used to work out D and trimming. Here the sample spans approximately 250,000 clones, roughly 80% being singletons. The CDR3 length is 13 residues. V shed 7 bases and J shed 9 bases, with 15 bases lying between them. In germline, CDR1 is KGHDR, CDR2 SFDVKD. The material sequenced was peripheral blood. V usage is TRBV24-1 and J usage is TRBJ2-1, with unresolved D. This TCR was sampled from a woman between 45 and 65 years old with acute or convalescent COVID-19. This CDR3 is CATSFRPSGEQFF. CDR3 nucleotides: TGTGCCACCAGCTTCCGCCCCAGTGGTGAGCAGTTCTTC.